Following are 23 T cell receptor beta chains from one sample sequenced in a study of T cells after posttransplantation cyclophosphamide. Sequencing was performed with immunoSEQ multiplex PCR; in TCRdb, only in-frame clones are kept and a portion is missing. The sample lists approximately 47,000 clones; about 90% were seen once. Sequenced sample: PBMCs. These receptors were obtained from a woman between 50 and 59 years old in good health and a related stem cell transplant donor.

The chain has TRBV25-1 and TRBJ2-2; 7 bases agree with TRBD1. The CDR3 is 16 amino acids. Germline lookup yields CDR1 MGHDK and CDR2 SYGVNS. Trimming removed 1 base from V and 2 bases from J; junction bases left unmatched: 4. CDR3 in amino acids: CASSESGDSNTGELFF. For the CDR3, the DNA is TGTGCCAGCAGTGAATCTGGGGACAGTAACACCGGGGAGCTGTTTTTT.

The CDR3 DNA reads as TGTGCCAGCAGCTTCAACAGGGAAGTAGGCACTGAAGCTTTCTTT. This translates into CASSFNREVGTEAFF. V gene TRBV11-2 combines with J gene TRBJ1-1, with a weak D call TRBD1 (6 bases). The ends were cut back, 3 bases at V and 4 bases at J, with 15 bases in the middle. The CDR3 is made up of 15 amino acids. Per germline, CDR1 SGHAT and CDR2 FQNNGV.

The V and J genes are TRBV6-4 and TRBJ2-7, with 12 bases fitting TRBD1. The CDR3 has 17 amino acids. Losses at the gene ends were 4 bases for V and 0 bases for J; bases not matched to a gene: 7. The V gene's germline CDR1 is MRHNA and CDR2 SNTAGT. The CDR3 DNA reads TGTGCCAGCAGTGCCTCCCGGGACAGGGGGCCCTCCTACGAGCAGTACTTC. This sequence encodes CASSASRDRGPSYEQYF.

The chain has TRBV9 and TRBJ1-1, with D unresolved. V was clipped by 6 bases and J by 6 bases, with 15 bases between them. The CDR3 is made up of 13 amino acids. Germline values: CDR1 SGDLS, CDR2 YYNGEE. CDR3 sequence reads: CASTGAVGSEAFF. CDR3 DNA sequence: TGTGCCAGCACCGGCGCGGTTGGATCTGAAGCTTTCTTT.

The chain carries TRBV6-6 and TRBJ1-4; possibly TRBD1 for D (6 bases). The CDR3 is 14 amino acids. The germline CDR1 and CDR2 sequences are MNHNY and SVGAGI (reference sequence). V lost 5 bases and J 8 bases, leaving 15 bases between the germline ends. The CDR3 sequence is CASSLNRVGEKLFF. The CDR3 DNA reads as TGTGCCAGCAGTCTCAACAGGGTCGGCGAAAAACTGTTTTTT.

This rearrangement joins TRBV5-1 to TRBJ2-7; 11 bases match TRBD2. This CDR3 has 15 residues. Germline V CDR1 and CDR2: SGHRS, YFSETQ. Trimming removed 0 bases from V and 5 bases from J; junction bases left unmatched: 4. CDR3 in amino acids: CASSLVLAGGDEQYF. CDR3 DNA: TGCGCCAGCAGCTTGGTTCTAGCGGGAGGCGACGAGCAGTACTTC.

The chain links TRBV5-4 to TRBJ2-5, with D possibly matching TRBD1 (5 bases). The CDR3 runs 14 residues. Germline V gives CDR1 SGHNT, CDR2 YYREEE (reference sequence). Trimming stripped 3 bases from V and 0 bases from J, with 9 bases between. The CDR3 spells CASSSRQNQETQYF. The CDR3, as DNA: TGTGCCAGCAGCTCCCGACAGAACCAAGAGACCCAGTACTTC.

The CDR3 bases are TGTGCCAGCCTCAGGGGGGGACGGGAGGGAGATACGCAGTATTTT. Translating gives CASLRGGREGDTQYF. J is TRBJ2-3 and V is TRBV6-5; tentative D call: TRBD2 (8 bases). V dropped 8 bases and J dropped 5 bases, with 20 bases sitting between them. Germline CDR1 MNHEY, CDR2 SVGAGI. This CDR3 has 15 residues.

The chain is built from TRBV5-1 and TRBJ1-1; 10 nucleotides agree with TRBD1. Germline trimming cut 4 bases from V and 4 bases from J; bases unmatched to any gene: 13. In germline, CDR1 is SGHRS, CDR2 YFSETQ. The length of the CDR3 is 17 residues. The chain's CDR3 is CASSNDPGTGDGTEAFF. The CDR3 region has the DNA TGCGCCAGCAGCAATGACCCCGGGACAGGGGATGGCACTGAAGCTTTCTTT.

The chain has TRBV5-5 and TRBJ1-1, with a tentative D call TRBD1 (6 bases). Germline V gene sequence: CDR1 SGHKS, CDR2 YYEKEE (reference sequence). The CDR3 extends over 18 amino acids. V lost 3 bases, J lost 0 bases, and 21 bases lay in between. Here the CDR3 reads CASSSLTGGTGMNTEAFF. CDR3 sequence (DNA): TGTGCCAGCAGCTCCCTGACAGGAGGAACGGGAATGAACACTGAAGCTTTCTTT.

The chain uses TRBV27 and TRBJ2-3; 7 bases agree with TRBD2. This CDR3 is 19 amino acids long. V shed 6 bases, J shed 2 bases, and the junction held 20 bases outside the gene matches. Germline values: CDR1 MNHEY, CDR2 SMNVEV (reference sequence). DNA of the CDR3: TGTGCCAGCAGACACGACATAACACTGACTAGCCCTTCCACAGATACGCAGTATTTT. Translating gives CASRHDITLTSPSTDTQYF.

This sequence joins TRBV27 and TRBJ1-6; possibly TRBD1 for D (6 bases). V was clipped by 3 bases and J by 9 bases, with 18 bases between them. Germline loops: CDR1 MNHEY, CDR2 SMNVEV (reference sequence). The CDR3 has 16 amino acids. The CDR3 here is CASSFSTLVRGSPLHF. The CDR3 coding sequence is TGTGCCAGCAGTTTCTCCACCCTCGTCAGGGGTTCACCCCTCCACTTT.

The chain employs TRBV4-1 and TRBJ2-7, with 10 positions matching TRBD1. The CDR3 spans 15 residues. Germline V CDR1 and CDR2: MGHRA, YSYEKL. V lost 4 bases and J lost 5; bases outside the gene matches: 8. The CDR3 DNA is TGCGCCAGCAGCCCTACCGGGACAGGGGTCCACGAGCAGTACTTC. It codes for CASSPTGTGVHEQYF.

The CDR3 region has the DNA TGTGCCAGCTCACCGGCCCTTGGGGCACCCCAGGGTGAGACCCAGTACTTC. Translation: CASSPALGAPQGETQYF. The J gene is TRBJ2-5, the V gene TRBV18, with TRBD1 as a possible D gene (5 bases). This CDR3 spans 17 amino acids. V lost 3 bases and J lost 5, with 22 bases in between. The germline gives CDR1 KGHSH, CDR2 LQKENI.

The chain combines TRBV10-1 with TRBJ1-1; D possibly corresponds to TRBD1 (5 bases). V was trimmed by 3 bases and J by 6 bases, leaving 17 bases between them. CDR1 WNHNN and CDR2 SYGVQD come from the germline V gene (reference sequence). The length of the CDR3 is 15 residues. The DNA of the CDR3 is TGCGCCAGCAGTGACGGGACGGCCCCGGGGGCTGAAGCTTTCTTT. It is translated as CASSDGTAPGAEAFF.

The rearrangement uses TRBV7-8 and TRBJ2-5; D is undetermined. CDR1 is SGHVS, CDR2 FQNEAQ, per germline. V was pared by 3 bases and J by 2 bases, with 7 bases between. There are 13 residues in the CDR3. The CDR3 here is CASSLGSQETQYF. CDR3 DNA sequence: TGTGCCAGCAGCTTGGGCAGTCAAGAGACCCAGTACTTC.

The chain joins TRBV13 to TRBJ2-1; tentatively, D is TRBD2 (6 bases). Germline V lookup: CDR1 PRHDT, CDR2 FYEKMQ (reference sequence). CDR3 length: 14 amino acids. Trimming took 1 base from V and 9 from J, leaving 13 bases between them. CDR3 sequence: CASSLASTSREQFF. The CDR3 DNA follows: TGTGCCAGCAGCTTAGCTTCGACTAGTCGTGAGCAGTTCTTC.

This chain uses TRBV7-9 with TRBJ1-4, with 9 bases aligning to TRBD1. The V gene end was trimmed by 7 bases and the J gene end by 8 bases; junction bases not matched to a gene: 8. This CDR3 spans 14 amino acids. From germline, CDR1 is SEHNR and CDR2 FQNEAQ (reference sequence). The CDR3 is CASILGTGSEKLFF. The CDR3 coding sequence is TGTGCCAGCATCCTCGGGACAGGGAGCGAAAAACTGTTTTTT.

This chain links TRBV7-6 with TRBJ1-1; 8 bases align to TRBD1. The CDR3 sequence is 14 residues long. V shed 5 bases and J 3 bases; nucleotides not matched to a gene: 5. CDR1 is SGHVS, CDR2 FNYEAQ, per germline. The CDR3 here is CASSPDRGYTEAFF. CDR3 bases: TGTGCCAGCAGCCCAGACAGGGGTTACACTGAAGCTTTCTTT. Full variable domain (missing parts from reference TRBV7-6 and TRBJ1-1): GAGVSQSPRYKVTKRGQDVALRCDPISGHVSLYWYRQALGQGPEFLTYFNYEAQQDKSGLPNDRFSAERPEGSISTLTIQRTEQRDSAMYRCASSPDRGYTEAFFGQGTRLTVV.

CDR3 DNA: TGTGTCAGAAGCCGAGAAGGGGGCGAGTGCAATCAGCCCCAGCATTTT. Its protein is CVRSREGGECNQPQHF. The chain joins TRBV7-5 to TRBJ1-5; the table names TRBD1, a call not compared with the DNA. TRBV7-5 is listed as a pseudogene. This CDR3 contains 16 residues.

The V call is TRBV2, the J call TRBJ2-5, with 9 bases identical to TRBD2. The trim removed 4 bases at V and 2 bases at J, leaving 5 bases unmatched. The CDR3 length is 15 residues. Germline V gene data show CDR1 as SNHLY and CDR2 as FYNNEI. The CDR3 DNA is TGTGCCAGCAGTGTTACTAGCGGGCGTCAAGAGACCCAGTACTTC. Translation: CASSVTSGRQETQYF.

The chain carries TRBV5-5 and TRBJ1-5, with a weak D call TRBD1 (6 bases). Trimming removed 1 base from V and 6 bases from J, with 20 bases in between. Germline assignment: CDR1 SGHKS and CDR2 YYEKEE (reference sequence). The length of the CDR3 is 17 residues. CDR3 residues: CASSLRGGAGASQPQHF. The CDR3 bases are TGTGCCAGCAGCTTGCGGGGCGGCGCGGGGGCCAGTCAGCCCCAGCATTTT.

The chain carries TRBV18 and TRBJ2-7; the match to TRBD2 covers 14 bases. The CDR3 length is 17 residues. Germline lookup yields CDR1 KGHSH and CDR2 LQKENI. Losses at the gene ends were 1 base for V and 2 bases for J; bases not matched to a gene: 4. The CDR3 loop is CASSPRTTSGGAYEQYF. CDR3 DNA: TGTGCCAGCTCACCACGTACGACTAGCGGGGGGGCCTACGAGCAGTACTTC.